This is a list of T cell receptor beta chains from one sample in a study of blood T cells in healthy people across ages. TCRdb used MiXCR to reprocess the 5' RACE reads, holding one entry per CDR3 protein. The sample contains roughly 1.7 million distinct CDR3 sequences, about 35% of which appear only once. The sample consisted of blood. These receptors all come from a woman aged 25 to 39 in good health. CDR3s include the opening cysteine and the closing phenylalanine or tryptophan. Fields, in order: D gene, clone size, V gene, J gene, CDR3 DNA, CDR3 protein. The D gene is left open where the match is weak. Rows give clone size only sometimes, using once, few, many, or a class for an expanded clone.

.,.,TRBV14,TRBJ2-7,TGTGCCAACAGCCAAGGCATGGGGCCTTTCGAGCAGTACTTC,CANSQGMGPFEQYF
.,.,TRBV20-1,TRBJ2-7,TGCAGTACGTGGGGGGCCAATTCCTACGAGCAGTACTTC,CSTWGANSYEQYF
TRBD1,.,TRBV7-2,TRBJ1-1,TGTGCCAGCAGCGACCGGGACAGGGCCTCCACTGAAGCTTTCTTT,CASSDRDRASTEAFF
TRBD2,.,TRBV5-1,TRBJ2-3,TGCGCCAGCAGCCGGGGACTAGCGGGACTCACAGATACGCAGTATTTT,CASSRGLAGLTDTQYF
.,.,TRBV28,TRBJ1-2,TGTGCCAGCAGTTCCCCCGGGACGGCTAACTATGGCTACACCTTC,CASSSPGTANYGYTF
.,few,TRBV27,TRBJ2-1,TGTGCCAGCGGGCAGCTTAAGGATGAGCAGTTCTTC,CASGQLKDEQFF
.,many,TRBV24-1,TRBJ2-5,TGTGCCACCAGTGATGGAGGGACTTACCAAGAGACCCAGTACTTC,CATSDGGTYQETQYF
TRBD2,few,TRBV6-6,TRBJ2-1,TGTGCCAGCAGTTACCCAGGACTAGCGGGTGGCAATGAGCAGTTCTTC,CASSYPGLAGGNEQFF
TRBD1,few,TRBV15,TRBJ2-5,TGTGCCACCAGCGTCGGGACAGTCCAAGAGACCCAGTACTTC,CATSVGTVQETQYF
TRBD1,.,TRBV2,TRBJ2-3,TGTGCCAGCAGTGTCAGGACAGGGGTCACAGATACGCAGTATTTT,CASSVRTGVTDTQYF
.,.,TRBV12-3/TRBV12-4,TRBJ1-5,TGTGCCAGCAGTTTGAACAGCGTGAATCAGCCCCAGCATTTT,CASSLNSVNQPQHF
.,few,TRBV11-2,TRBJ2-1,TGTGCCAGCAGCCCCGGAGGAATTAGCGACTCGAATGAGCAGTTCTTC,CASSPGGISDSNEQFF
.,few,TRBV27,TRBJ1-5,TGTGCCAGCATCACCGGGTATAGCAATCAGCCCCAGCATTTT,CASITGYSNQPQHF
TRBD2,.,TRBV20-1,TRBJ2-3,TGCAGTGCTAGAGCGCCGGGACTAGCGGGAGTCAGCGCAGATACGCAGTATTTT,CSARAPGLAGVSADTQYF
.,few,TRBV2,TRBJ2-7,TGTGCCAGCAGTCAGTCCTACTACGAGCAGTACTTC,CASSQSYYEQYF
.,.,TRBV4-1,TRBJ2-4,TGCGCCAGCTGCCACGGTACTCAGCGGAGCACAACAGAAAACATTCAGTACTTC,CASCHGTQRSTTENIQYF
.,many,TRBV20-1,TRBJ2-3,TGCAGTGCTCGGGGAGGAGGAGATACGCAGTATTTT,CSARGGGDTQYF
.,few,TRBV24-1,TRBJ2-7,TGTGCCACCAGTGATTTCGGGGGCTACGAGCAGTACTTC,CATSDFGGYEQYF
.,.,TRBV7-7,TRBJ1-2,TGTGCCAGCAGCTTAGCGAGACACGGCGATTATGGCTACACCTTC,CASSLARHGDYGYTF
.,.,TRBV6-2/TRBV6-3,TRBJ1-4,TGTGCCAGCAGTCCCAGAGGGGGAGATGAAAAACTGTTTTTT,CASSPRGGDEKLFF
TRBD2,.,TRBV9,TRBJ2-3,TGTGCCAGCAGCGAAGGACTAGCGGGGAGCAGTGATACGCAGTATTTT,CASSEGLAGSSDTQYF
.,.,TRBV30,TRBJ2-7,TGTGCCTGGAGTGCCTACTACGAGCAGTACTTC,CAWSAYYEQYF
TRBD1,once,TRBV3-1,TRBJ1-1,TGTGCCAGCAGCCAAGGACAGGGGGCGGGAACTGAAGCTTTCTTT,CASSQGQGAGTEAFF
TRBD2,many,TRBV4-1,TRBJ2-1,TGCGCCAGCAGCCCGCGCCTCTGGCGGGGGGACAATGAGCAGTTCTTC,CASSPRLWRGDNEQFF
.,once,TRBV9,TRBJ2-1,TGTGCCAGCAGCGTAGGGGGGGCTAGCTCCTACAATGAGCAGTTCTTC,CASSVGGASSYNEQFF
.,.,TRBV7-2,TRBJ2-4,TGTGCCAGCAGCCACGGAACCATCTACGAGCAGTACTTT,CASSHGTIYEQYF
.,.,TRBV7-9,TRBJ2-7,TGTGCCAGCAGCTTAGCGGGGGAGACCCCCGAGCAGTACTTC,CASSLAGETPEQYF
TRBD2,few,TRBV3-1,TRBJ2-5,TGTGCCAGCAGCCCGAGGCTGCTAGCGGGAGTAGAGGAGCAGTACTTC,CASSPRLLAGVEEQYF
.,.,TRBV27,TRBJ2-1,TGTGCCAGCAGTTTACGGCGCGTAACCTACAATGAGCAGTTCTTC,CASSLRRVTYNEQFF
TRBD1,.,TRBV27,TRBJ2-7,TGTGCCAGCAGTTCCCCTCCGGGACAGGGTACCTACGAGCAGTACTTC,CASSSPPGQGTYEQYF
TRBD1,.,TRBV27,TRBJ1-2,TGTGCCAGCAGCACCGGGACAGGGGTTCCTGGCTACACCTTC,CASSTGTGVPGYTF
.,.,TRBV20-1,TRBJ1-2,TGCAGTGCTAGTGTCGAGGGGGGAAGATATGGCTACACCTTC,CSASVEGGRYGYTF
TRBD2,.,TRBV10-3,TRBJ2-7,TGTGCCATCAGTGGGGGTAGCGGGAGGGCCGCTATTGAGCAGTACTTC,CAISGGSGRAAIEQYF
.,.,TRBV12-3/TRBV12-4,TRBJ2-3,TGTGCCAGCAGCCGGGGCCTACCTACAGATACGCAGTATTTT,CASSRGLPTDTQYF
.,.,TRBV5-5,TRBJ1-5,TGTGCCAGCAGCTTGGGGGCAGGGGTTAGCAATCAGCCCCAGCATTTT,CASSLGAGVSNQPQHF
.,.,TRBV5-6,TRBJ1-1,TGTGCCAGCAGCTTGGCTAGCGGTTCTGAAGCTTTCTTT,CASSLASGSEAFF
.,.,TRBV4-1,TRBJ2-2,TGCGCCAGCAGGCAAACTAGTCCCGGGGAGCTGTTTTTT,CASRQTSPGELFF
.,many,TRBV6-1,TRBJ2-7,TGTGCCAGCAAAGGGGGTTTCTACGAGCAGTACTTC,CASKGGFYEQYF
.,.,TRBV3-1,TRBJ2-1,TGTGCCAGCAGCCAAGAGAAGACGGATGAGCAGTTCTTC,CASSQEKTDEQFF
.,once,TRBV7-9,TRBJ1-5,TGTGCCAGCAGCTTAGCGGGGCCATCCTGGGGGCCCCAGCATTTT,CASSLAGPSWGPQHF
.,few,TRBV28,TRBJ2-5,TGTGCCAGCAGTTTATCTCCCAAGGTGGCAGCACAGCAGTACTTC,CASSLSPKVAAQQYF
.,few,TRBV7-2,TRBJ1-6,TGTGCCCTTCCCCAAGGGGCAGATCCCTTTAATTCACCCCTCCACTTT,CALPQGADPFNSPLHF
TRBD1,.,TRBV6-6,TRBJ2-7,TGTGCCAGCAACCCGGGACAGGGGATTGGCGAGCAGTACTTC,CASNPGQGIGEQYF
.,.,TRBV14,TRBJ1-6,TGTGCCAGCACCGCCAGTCCCAATTCACCCCTCCACTTT,CASTASPNSPLHF
TRBD2,few,TRBV28,TRBJ2-7,TGTGCCAGTATAACGGGACTAGCAACGTACGAGCAGTACTTC,CASITGLATYEQYF